Presented here are 16 T cell receptor beta chains from one specimen sequenced in a study of blood T cells in healthy people across ages. For the second PCR, which ran for roughly 6 to 12 cycles, a sample-barcoded 5' primer and a J-beta primer mix were used. TCRdb independently ran MiXCR on the 5' RACE reads; one entry per CDR3 protein. The sample holds 1.5 million to 2 million distinct CDR3 sequences; roughly 27% are singletons and the top ten take approximately 7.7%. Sequencing input: blood. These receptors were obtained from a woman under 40 in good health.

The V gene is TRBV30, the J gene TRBJ1-2; D remains ambiguous. Deletions cut 0 bases from V and 7 bases from J, with 12 bases between. This CDR3 comprises 13 residues. CDR1 and CDR2 from the germline V gene are GTSNPN and SVGIG (reference sequence). This chain's CDR3 is CAWSVEGRSGYTF. As DNA, the CDR3 is TGTGCCTGGAGTGTAGAAGGTCGTTCTGGCTACACCTTC.

This sequence joins TRBV29-1 and TRBJ2-7; 8 bases fit TRBD1. The V gene end was trimmed by 6 bases and the J gene end by 2 bases; junction bases not matched to a gene: 6. Germline CDR1 SQVTM, CDR2 ANQGSEA. The CDR3 covers 13 residues. The CDR3 region is CSVIQGDAYEQYF. CDR3 DNA sequence: TGCAGCGTGATACAGGGGGATGCCTACGAGCAGTACTTC.

The chain carries TRBV12-3 or TRBV12-4 and TRBJ2-2, with 9 bases lining up with TRBD2. The V gene end was trimmed by 2 bases and the J gene end by 9 bases; junction bases not matched to a gene: 10. CDR3 length: 16 residues. The CDR3 protein is CASSLRVAGGPRELFF. In DNA, the CDR3 is TGTGCCAGCAGTTTAAGGGTGGCGGGAGGGCCTCGGGAGCTGTTTTTT.

This clonotype has a count of ten or more. The V gene is TRBV9, the J gene TRBJ2-7; D perhaps matches TRBD1 (6 bases). V was shortened by 3 bases and J by 6 bases, with 19 bases between the two germline ends. The CDR3 totals 15 residues. The germline V gene encodes CDR1 SGDLS and CDR2 YYNGEE. CDR3 sequence: CASSASGTPSGEQYF. In nucleotides, the CDR3 is TGTGCCAGCAGCGCATCCGGGACACCGTCGGGCGAGCAGTACTTC.

Only a few counts were recorded for this clonotype. The gene calls are TRBV29-1 and TRBJ1-1; D ambiguous. The V gene's germline CDR1 is SQVTM and CDR2 ANQGSEA. Trimming took 6 bases from V and 4 from J, leaving 18 bases between them. CDR3 size: 14 residues. The CDR3 sequence is CSVNYNMGGTEAFF. The CDR3 DNA is TGCAGCGTAAACTACAACATGGGTGGCACTGAAGCTTTCTTT.

This clonotype occurred a few times. V and J are TRBV18 and TRBJ2-1; the D gene is possibly TRBD1 (5 bases). CDR1 KGHSH and CDR2 LQKENI come from the germline V gene. V lost 3 bases, J lost 6 bases, and 21 bases lay in between. The CDR3 sequence is 17 residues long. CDR3 residues: CASSPLERRGPSNEQFF. Written as DNA, the CDR3 is TGTGCCAGCTCACCGTTAGAGCGAAGGGGTCCCTCCAATGAGCAGTTCTTC.

This clonotype was seen ten or more times. V and J are TRBV7-2 and TRBJ2-5; 7 bases line up with TRBD1. CDR1 SGHTA and CDR2 FQGNSA come from the germline V gene. After removal of 5 bases from V and 5 bases from J, the junction contained 11 bases not matched to a gene. This CDR3 contains 15 residues. The CDR3 here is CASSPQTGSGETQYF. In DNA, the CDR3 is TGTGCCAGCAGCCCGCAGACAGGGTCTGGGGAGACCCAGTACTTC.

This clonotype came up a few times. Mismatch with germline at one junction end may stem from a read error. The V and J genes are TRBV29-1 and TRBJ2-1; tentatively, D is TRBD1 (6 bases). In germline, CDR1 is SQVTM, CDR2 ANQGSEA. The CDR3 has 14 amino acids. CDR3 coding DNA: TGCAGCGTTGAAAGGGGGAGCTCCTACAATGGGCAGTTCTTC. This gives the protein CSVERGSSYNGQFF.

This clonotype occurred many times. The chain is built from TRBV20-1 and TRBJ2-7, with 11 bases identical to TRBD2. V was pared by 5 bases and J by 6 bases, with 12 bases of the junction left unmatched. From germline, CDR1 is DFQATT and CDR2 SNEGSKA (reference sequence). This CDR3 region has 15 residues. The CDR3 nucleotides read TGCAGTGCTCGGACTAGCGGGCGTACAGTCGGCGAGCAGTACTTC. It translates to CSARTSGRTVGEQYF.

At least ten counts were recorded for this clonotype. Germline is not matched at one junction end, which may reflect a read error. The chain recombines TRBV5-6 with TRBJ2-1; 12 bases align to TRBD1. In germline, CDR1 is SGHDT, CDR2 YYEEEE. The CDR3 sequence is 16 residues long. The CDR3 bases are TGTGCCAGCAGCCCGACCGGGACAGGGGGCGCACGGGAGCGGTTCTTC. Residues: CASSPTGTGGARERFF. Drawing the rest from reference TRBV5-6 and TRBJ2-1, the complete variable domain is DAGVTQSPTHLIKTRGQQVTLRCSPKSGHDTVSWYQQALGQGPQFIFQYYEEEERQRGNFPDRFSGHQFPNYSSELNVNALLLGDSALYLCASSPTGTGGARERFFGPGTRLTVL.

The V and J genes are TRBV15 and TRBJ1-4; 7 bases map to TRBD1. Trimming took 5 bases from V and 5 from J; bases not matched to a gene: 17. The germline V gene has CDR1 LNHNV and CDR2 YYDKDF (reference sequence). The CDR3 totals 18 residues. The CDR3 protein is CATSGSLGGAIKNEKLFF. The CDR3 DNA reads as TGTGCCACCAGCGGGAGCCTAGGGGGCGCGATTAAGAATGAAAAACTGTTTTTT.

The chain employs TRBV19 and TRBJ2-7; a weak D match, TRBD1 (5 bases). The J call may be mistaken, given a closer DNA end match to TRBJ2-4. Germline assignment: CDR1 LNHDA and CDR2 SQIVND (reference sequence). This CDR3 spans 13 amino acids. DNA for the CDR3: TGTGCCAGTAGTCGACAGTCCAAAAACATTCAGTACTTC. Amino acids: CASSRQSKNIQYF.

This clonotype was seen repeatedly, ten times or more. This chain links TRBV12-3 or TRBV12-4 with TRBJ2-1, with a weak D call TRBD1 (6 bases). The CDR3 length is 13 residues. Trimming cost V 6 bases and J 6 bases, with 12 bases left between them. The chain's CDR3 is CASRSRGSNEQFF. The CDR3, as DNA: TGTGCCAGCAGATCCAGGGGATCCAATGAGCAGTTCTTC.

This clonotype has at least ten counts. The chain uses TRBV29-1 and TRBJ2-5; tentatively, D is TRBD2 (7 bases). The length of the CDR3 is 13 residues. Trimming left V 2 bases short and J 5 bases short, with 12 bases between. Germline CDR1 SQVTM, CDR2 ANQGSEA. In DNA, the CDR3 is TGCAGCGTTGAAAAGGGGGGGTTCGAGACCCAGTACTTC. Translating gives CSVEKGGFETQYF.

Only a few counts were recorded for this clonotype. This chain connects TRBV2 to TRBJ2-5; D is unclear. The J call may be mistaken, given a closer DNA end match to TRBJ2-4. The CDR3 length is 13 residues. Per the germline V gene, CDR1 is SNHLY and CDR2 is FYNNEI. The DNA for the CDR3 is TGTGCCAGCTACGGGCCCCCTCGGGACATTCAGTACTTC. Translating it yields CASYGPPRDIQYF.

A note on this clonotype: Being one base from a much bigger clone, this may be a read error. The chain is built from TRBV29-1 and TRBJ2-5; 10 bases align to TRBD2. There are 16 residues in the CDR3. Germline assignment: CDR1 SQVTM and CDR2 ANQGSEA. With V trimmed by 3 bases and J by 4 bases, 11 bases remained unmatched. The CDR3 nucleotides are TGCAGCGTTGACTACCGCAGCGGGGGGGCGGGAGAGACCCAGTACTTC. Translating gives CSVDYRSGGAGETQYF.